The next 6 T cell receptor beta chains were all read from a single sample in a study of T cell repertoires in cytomegalovirus infection. MiXCR, applied by TCRdb to the reads, yields one record per CDR3 protein. This table has approximately 170,000 distinct CDR3 sequences, roughly an eighth appearing once. Specimen: PBMCs. These receptors all come from a human donor in good health (CMV status not recorded). Some clones in this sample may be carry-over from other donors' samples.

V gene TRBV14 combines with J gene TRBJ2-5; no clear D gene. The CDR3 loop spans 14 amino acids. The V end lost 0 bases, the J end lost 3 bases, and 8 bases lay between the germline ends. CDR1 is SGHDN and CDR2 is FVKESK in the germline V gene. The CDR3, as DNA: TGTGCCAGCAGCCAAGACCGAAGAGAAGAGACCCAGTACTTC. Translating gives CASSQDRREETQYF.

This clonotype was seen repeatedly, ten times or more. The CDR3 here is CASSLVGSSEQFF. The CDR3 DNA is TGTGCCAGCAGCTTAGTGGGCTCATCGGAGCAGTTCTTC. This chain links TRBV7-9 with TRBJ2-1; no clear D gene. Trimming removed 1 base at V and 10 bases at J, with 11 bases between. CDR1 SEHNR and CDR2 FQNEAQ come from the germline V gene (reference sequence). The CDR3 sequence is 13 residues long. The full variable domain, in which reference TRBV7-9 and TRBJ2-1 provide the parts outside the CDR3, is DTGVSQNPRHKITKRGQNVTFRCDPISEHNRLYWYRQTLGQGPEFLTYFQNEAQLEKSRLLSDRFSAERPKGSFSTLEIQRTEQGDSAMYLCASSLVGSSEQFFGPGTRLTVL.

This clonotype has a count of ten or more. The genes are TRBV19 and TRBJ1-1; a weak D match, TRBD1 (5 bases). CDR1 LNHDA and CDR2 SQIVND come from the germline V gene (reference sequence). V dropped 3 bases and J dropped 6 bases, with 8 bases sitting between them. This CDR3 has 12 residues. CDR3 nucleotides: TGTGCCAGTAGTATTGGAGGGGCTGAAGCTTTCTTT. Translation gives CASSIGGAEAFF.

In its sample, this clonotype was seen many times. The chain is built from TRBV19 and TRBJ2-7; perhaps TRBD1 as D (7 bases). V lost 4 bases to trimming and J lost 2 bases, with 12 bases between them. Germline V gene lookup returns CDR1 LNHDA and CDR2 SQIVND (reference sequence). CDR3 size: 14 residues. The CDR3 DNA sequence: TGTGCCAGTAGTACCGCGGGGACAGCCTACGAGCAGTACTTC. Amino acid sequence: CASSTAGTAYEQYF. Based on the CDR3 plus reference TRBV19 and TRBJ2-7, the full variable domain is DGGITQSPKYLFRKEGQNVTLSCEQNLNHDAMYWYRQDPGQGLRLIYYSQIVNDFQKGDIAEGYSVSREKKESFPLTVTSAQKNPTAFYLCASSTAGTAYEQYFGPGTRLTVT.

V usage is TRBV5-4 and J usage is TRBJ2-3; 7 positions match TRBD1. Germline CDR1 reads SGHNT; CDR2 reads YYREEE (reference sequence). With V trimmed by 4 bases and J by 0 bases, 5 bases remained unmatched. CDR3 length: 15 amino acids. As DNA, the CDR3 is TGTGCCAGCAGCGTCCGGGACAGCAGCACAGATACGCAGTATTTT. Translation: CASSVRDSSTDTQYF.

This clonotype was detected ten times or more. The chain has TRBV7-8 and TRBJ1-5; no clear D. This CDR3 is 15 amino acids long. Germline V gene sequence: CDR1 SGHVS, CDR2 FQNEAQ. Between the trimmed V and J ends, which lost 0 bases and 0 bases, there was a span of 6 bases. This CDR3 reads CASSLALSSNQPQHF. The CDR3 DNA follows: TGTGCCAGCAGCTTAGCGCTAAGTAGCAATCAGCCCCAGCATTTT.